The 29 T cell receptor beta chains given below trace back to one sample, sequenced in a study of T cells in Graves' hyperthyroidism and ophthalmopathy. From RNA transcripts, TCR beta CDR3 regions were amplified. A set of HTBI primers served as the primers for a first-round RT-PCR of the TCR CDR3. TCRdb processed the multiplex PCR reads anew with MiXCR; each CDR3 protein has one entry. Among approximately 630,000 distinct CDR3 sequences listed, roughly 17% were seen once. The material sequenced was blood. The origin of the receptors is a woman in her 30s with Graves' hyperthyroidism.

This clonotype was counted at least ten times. CDR3 coding DNA: TGCGCCAGCAGCCAAGAAGGACTAGCCTTAGCAGCCTACAATGAGCAGTTCTTC. It translates to CASSQEGLALAAYNEQFF. V usage is TRBV4-1 and J usage is TRBJ2-1; 8 nucleotides agree with TRBD2. CDR1 is MGHRA and CDR2 is YSYEKL in the germline V gene. The CDR3 has 18 residues. Trimming took 0 bases from V and 2 from J; bases not matched to a gene: 9.

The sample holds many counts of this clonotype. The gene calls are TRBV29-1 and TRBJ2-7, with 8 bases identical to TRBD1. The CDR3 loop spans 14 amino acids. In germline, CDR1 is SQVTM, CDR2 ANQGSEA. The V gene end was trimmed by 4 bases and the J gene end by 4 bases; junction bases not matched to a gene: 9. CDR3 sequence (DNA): TGCAGCGTTGTCGTCCCAGGGGGCTATTACGAGCAGTACTTC. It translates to CSVVVPGGYYEQYF.

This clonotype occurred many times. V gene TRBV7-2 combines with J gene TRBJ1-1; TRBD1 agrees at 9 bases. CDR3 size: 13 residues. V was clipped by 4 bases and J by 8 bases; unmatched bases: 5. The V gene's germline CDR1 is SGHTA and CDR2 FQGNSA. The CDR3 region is CASSYDRGREAFF. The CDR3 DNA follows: TGTGCCAGCAGCTACGACAGGGGGAGGGAAGCTTTCTTT.

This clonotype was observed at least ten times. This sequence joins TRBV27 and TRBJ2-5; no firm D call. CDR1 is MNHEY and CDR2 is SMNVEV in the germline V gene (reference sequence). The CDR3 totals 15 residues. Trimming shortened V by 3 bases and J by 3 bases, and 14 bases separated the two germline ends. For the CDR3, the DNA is TGTGCCAGCAGTTTCAGTACGGCAACGAAAGAGACCCAGTACTTC. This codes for CASSFSTATKETQYF.

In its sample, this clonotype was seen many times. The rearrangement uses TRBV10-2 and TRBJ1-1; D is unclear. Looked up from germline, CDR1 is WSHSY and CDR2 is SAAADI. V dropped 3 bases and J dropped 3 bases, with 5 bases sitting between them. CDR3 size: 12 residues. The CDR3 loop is CASSDYDTEAFF. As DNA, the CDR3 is TGCGCCAGCAGTGACTACGACACTGAAGCTTTCTTT.

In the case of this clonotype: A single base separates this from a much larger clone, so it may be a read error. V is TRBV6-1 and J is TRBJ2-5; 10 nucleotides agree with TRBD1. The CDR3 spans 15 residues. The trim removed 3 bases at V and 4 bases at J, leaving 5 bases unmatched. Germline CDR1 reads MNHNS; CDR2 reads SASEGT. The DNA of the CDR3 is TGTGCCAGCAGTGAGTACCGGGACAGGGGAGAGACCCAGTACTTC. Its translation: CASSEYRDRGETQYF.

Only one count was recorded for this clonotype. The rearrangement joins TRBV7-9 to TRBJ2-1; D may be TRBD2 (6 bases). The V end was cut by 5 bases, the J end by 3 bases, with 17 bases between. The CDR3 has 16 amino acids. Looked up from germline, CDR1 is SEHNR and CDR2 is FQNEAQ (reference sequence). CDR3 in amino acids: CASSRSLAHIYNEQFF. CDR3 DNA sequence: TGTGCCAGCAGCCGATCTCTAGCGCATATCTACAATGAGCAGTTCTTC.

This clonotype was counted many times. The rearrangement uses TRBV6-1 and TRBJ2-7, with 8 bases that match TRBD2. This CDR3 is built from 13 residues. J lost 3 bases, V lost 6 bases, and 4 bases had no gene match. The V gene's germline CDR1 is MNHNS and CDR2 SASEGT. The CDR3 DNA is TGTGCCAGCAGCCGGACTAGCTACTACGAGCAGTACTTC. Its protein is CASSRTSYYEQYF.

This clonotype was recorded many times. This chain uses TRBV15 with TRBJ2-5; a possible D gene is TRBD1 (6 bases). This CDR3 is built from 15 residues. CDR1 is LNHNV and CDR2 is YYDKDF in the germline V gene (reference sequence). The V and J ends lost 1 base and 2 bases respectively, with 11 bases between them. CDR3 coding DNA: TGTGCCACCAGCAGAGGGACAGCCGATCAAGAGACCCAGTACTTC. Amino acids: CATSRGTADQETQYF.

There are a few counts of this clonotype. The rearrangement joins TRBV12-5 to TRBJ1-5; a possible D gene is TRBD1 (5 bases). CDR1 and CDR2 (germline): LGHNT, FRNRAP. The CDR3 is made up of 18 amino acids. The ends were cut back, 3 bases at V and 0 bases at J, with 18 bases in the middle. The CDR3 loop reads CASGFRDPIESSNQPQHF. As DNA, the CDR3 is TGTGCTAGTGGTTTTAGGGACCCAATAGAGAGTAGCAATCAGCCCCAGCATTTT.

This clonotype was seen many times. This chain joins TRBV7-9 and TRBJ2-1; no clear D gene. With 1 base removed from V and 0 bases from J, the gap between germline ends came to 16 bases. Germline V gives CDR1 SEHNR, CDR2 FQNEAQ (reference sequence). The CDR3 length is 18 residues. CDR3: CASSLGRVGLGSYNEQFF. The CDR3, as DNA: TGTGCCAGCAGCTTAGGAAGGGTGGGCCTGGGCTCCTACAATGAGCAGTTCTTC.

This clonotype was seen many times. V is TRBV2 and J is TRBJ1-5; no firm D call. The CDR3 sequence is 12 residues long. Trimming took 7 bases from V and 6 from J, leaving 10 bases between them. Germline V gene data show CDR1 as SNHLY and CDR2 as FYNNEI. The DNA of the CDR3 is TGTGCCAGCAACGAGGGATCTCAGCCCCAGCATTTT. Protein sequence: CASNEGSQPQHF.

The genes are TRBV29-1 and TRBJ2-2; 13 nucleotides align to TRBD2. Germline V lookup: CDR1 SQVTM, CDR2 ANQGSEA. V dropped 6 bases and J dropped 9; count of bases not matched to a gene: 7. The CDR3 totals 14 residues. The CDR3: CSVTSGRADRELFF. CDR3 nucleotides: TGCAGCGTAACTAGCGGGAGGGCCGACAGGGAGCTGTTTTTT.

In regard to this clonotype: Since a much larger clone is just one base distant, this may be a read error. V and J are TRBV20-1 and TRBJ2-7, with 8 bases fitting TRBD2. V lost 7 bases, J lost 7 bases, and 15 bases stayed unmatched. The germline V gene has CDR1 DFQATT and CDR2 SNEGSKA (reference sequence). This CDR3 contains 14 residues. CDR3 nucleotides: TGCAGTGTTTTTTCAAGCGGGAGTGTAAATGAGCAGTACTTC. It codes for CSVFSSGSVNEQYF.

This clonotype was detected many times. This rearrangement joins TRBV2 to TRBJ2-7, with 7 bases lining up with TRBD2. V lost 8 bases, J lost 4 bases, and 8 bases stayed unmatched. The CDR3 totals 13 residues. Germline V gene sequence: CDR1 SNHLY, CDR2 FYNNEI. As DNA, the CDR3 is TGTGCCAGCGGGAGGGCCGGAAGTTACGAGCAGTACTTC. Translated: CASGRAGSYEQYF.

The CDR3 nucleotides are TGTGCCAGCAGTTGGCGGGAGGGCCCCAATGAGCAGTTCTTC. Its translation: CASSWREGPNEQFF. The chain joins TRBV6-2 or TRBV6-3 to TRBJ2-1; 9 nucleotides match TRBD2. The CDR3 contains 14 residues. Losses at the gene ends were 4 bases for V and 6 bases for J; bases not matched to a gene: 4. Germline lookup yields CDR1 MNHEY and CDR2 SVGEGT.

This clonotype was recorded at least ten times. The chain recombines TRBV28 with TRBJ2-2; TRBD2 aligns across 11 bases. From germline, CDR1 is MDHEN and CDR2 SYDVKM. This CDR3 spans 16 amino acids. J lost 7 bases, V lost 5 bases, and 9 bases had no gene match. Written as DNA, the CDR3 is TGTGCCAGCAGTCCCGCTAGCGGGAGGCGGGACGGGGAGCTGTTTTTT. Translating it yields CASSPASGRRDGELFF.

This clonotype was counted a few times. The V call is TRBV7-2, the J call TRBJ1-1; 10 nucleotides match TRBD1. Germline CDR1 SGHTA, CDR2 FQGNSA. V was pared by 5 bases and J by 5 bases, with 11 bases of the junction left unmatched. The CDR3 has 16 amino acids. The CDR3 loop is CASSQGQGSKWTEAFF. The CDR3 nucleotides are TGTGCCAGCAGCCAGGGACAGGGGTCTAAATGGACTGAAGCTTTCTTT.

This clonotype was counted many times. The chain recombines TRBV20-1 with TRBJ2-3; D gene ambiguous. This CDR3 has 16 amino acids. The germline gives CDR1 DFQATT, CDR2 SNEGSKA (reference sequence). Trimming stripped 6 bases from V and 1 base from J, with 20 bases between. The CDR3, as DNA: TGCAGTGCCAGAACATCAGACTCATGGGGCACAGATACGCAGTATTTT. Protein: CSARTSDSWGTDTQYF.

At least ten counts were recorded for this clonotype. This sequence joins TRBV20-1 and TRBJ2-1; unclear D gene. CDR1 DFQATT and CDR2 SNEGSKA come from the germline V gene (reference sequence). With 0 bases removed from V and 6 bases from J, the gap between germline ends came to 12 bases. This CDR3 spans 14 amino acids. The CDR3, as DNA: TGCAGTGCTAGAGATCCGGTCTCAGCCAATGAGCAGTTCTTC. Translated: CSARDPVSANEQFF.

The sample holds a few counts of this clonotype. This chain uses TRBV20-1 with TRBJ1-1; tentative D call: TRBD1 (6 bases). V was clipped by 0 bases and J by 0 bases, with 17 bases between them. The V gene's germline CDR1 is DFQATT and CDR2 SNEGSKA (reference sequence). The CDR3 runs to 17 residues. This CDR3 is CSARDLRRGGLNTEAFF. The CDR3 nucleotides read TGCAGTGCTAGAGATCTTAGGAGGGGGGGATTGAACACTGAAGCTTTCTTT.

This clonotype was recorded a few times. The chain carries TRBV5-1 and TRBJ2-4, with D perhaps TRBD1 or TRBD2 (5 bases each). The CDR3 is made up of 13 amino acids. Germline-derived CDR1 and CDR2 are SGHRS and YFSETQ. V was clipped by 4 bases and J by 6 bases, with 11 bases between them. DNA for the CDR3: TGCGCCAGCAGCGAACCGGGGCGAAACATTCAGTACTTC. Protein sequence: CASSEPGRNIQYF. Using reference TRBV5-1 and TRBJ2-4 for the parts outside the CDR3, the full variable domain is KAGVTQTPRYLIKTRGQQVTLSCSPISGHRSVSWYQQTPGQGLQFLFEYFSETQRNKGNFPGRFSGRQFSNSRSEMNVSTLELGDSALYLCASSEPGRNIQYFGAGTRLSVL.

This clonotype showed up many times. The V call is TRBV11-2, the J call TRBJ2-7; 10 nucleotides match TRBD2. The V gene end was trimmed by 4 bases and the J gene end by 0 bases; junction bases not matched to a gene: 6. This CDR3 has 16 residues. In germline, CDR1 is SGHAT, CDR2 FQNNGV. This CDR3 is CASSSAGLAVSYEQYF. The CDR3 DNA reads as TGTGCCAGCAGCTCGGCAGGACTAGCGGTCTCCTACGAGCAGTACTTC.

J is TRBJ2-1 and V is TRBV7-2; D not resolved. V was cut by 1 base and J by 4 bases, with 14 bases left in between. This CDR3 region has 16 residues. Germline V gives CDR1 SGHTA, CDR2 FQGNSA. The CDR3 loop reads CASSLGLGGPYNEQFF. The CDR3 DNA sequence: TGTGCCAGCAGCTTAGGCTTGGGCGGCCCTTACAATGAGCAGTTCTTC.

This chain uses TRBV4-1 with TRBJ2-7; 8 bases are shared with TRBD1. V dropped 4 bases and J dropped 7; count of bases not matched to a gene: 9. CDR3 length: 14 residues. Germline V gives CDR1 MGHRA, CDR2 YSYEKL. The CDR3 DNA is TGCGCCAGCAGCCCAAGGACAGGGCTTCGTGAGCAGTACTTC. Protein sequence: CASSPRTGLREQYF.

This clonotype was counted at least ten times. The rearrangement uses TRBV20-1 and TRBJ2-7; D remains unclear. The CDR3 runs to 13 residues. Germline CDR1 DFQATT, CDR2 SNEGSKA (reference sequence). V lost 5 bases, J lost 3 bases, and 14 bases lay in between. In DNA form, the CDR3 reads TGCAGTGCTCCCCCATCATTGGGCTACGAGCAGTACTTC. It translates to CSAPPSLGYEQYF.

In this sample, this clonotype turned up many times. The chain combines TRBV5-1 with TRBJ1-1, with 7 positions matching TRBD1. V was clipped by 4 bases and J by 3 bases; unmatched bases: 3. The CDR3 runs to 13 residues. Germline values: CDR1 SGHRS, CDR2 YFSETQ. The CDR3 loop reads CASSAGQYTEAFF. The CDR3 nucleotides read TGCGCCAGCAGCGCGGGACAGTACACTGAAGCTTTCTTT.

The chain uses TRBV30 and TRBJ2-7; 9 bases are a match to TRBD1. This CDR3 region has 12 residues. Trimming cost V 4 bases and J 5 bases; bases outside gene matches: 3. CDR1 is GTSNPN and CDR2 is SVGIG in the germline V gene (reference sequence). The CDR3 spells CAWTDRGNEQYF. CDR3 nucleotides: TGTGCCTGGACGGACAGGGGTAACGAGCAGTACTTC.

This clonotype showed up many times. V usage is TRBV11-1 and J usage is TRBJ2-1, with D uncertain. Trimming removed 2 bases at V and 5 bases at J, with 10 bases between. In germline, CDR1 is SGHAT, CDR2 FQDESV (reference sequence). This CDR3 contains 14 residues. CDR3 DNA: TGTGCCAGCAGCTTATTAACAGTTAACAATGAGCAGTTCTTC. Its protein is CASSLLTVNNEQFF.